The clone carrying this T cell receptor beta chain was seen many times. Its antigen remains unknown. This record belongs to a study of T-cell reconstitution after alpha-beta-depleted transplantation in children. Findings and caveats of the study: About two months after transplant, alpha-beta T cells reportedly came from several hundred expanded graft clones. Newly produced T cells mostly provided counts and TCRbeta diversity after one year, as hyperexpanded clones declined.

Unique molecular identifiers were used in preparing the TCRbeta library. TCRdb passed the PCR reads through MiXCR, listing each CDR3 protein once. This table has more than 75,000 distinct CDR3 sequences, less than 25% appearing once. This CDR3 region has 16 residues. The V gene end was trimmed by 3 bases and the J gene end by 2 bases; junction bases not matched to a gene: 10. This receptor was identified in a boy between 2 and 10 years old with acute lymphoblastic leukemia, due to receive a stem cell transplant. The chain combines TRBV12-3 or TRBV12-4 with TRBJ2-7; 7 bases fit TRBD2. Sequenced here: PBMCs, sampled before TCRalphabeta/CD19-depleted stem cell transplant. CDR3 nucleotides: TGTGCCAGCAGTTTGGCTAGCGGAGCCCATACCTACGAGCAGTACTTC. Its protein product is CASSLASGAHTYEQYF.